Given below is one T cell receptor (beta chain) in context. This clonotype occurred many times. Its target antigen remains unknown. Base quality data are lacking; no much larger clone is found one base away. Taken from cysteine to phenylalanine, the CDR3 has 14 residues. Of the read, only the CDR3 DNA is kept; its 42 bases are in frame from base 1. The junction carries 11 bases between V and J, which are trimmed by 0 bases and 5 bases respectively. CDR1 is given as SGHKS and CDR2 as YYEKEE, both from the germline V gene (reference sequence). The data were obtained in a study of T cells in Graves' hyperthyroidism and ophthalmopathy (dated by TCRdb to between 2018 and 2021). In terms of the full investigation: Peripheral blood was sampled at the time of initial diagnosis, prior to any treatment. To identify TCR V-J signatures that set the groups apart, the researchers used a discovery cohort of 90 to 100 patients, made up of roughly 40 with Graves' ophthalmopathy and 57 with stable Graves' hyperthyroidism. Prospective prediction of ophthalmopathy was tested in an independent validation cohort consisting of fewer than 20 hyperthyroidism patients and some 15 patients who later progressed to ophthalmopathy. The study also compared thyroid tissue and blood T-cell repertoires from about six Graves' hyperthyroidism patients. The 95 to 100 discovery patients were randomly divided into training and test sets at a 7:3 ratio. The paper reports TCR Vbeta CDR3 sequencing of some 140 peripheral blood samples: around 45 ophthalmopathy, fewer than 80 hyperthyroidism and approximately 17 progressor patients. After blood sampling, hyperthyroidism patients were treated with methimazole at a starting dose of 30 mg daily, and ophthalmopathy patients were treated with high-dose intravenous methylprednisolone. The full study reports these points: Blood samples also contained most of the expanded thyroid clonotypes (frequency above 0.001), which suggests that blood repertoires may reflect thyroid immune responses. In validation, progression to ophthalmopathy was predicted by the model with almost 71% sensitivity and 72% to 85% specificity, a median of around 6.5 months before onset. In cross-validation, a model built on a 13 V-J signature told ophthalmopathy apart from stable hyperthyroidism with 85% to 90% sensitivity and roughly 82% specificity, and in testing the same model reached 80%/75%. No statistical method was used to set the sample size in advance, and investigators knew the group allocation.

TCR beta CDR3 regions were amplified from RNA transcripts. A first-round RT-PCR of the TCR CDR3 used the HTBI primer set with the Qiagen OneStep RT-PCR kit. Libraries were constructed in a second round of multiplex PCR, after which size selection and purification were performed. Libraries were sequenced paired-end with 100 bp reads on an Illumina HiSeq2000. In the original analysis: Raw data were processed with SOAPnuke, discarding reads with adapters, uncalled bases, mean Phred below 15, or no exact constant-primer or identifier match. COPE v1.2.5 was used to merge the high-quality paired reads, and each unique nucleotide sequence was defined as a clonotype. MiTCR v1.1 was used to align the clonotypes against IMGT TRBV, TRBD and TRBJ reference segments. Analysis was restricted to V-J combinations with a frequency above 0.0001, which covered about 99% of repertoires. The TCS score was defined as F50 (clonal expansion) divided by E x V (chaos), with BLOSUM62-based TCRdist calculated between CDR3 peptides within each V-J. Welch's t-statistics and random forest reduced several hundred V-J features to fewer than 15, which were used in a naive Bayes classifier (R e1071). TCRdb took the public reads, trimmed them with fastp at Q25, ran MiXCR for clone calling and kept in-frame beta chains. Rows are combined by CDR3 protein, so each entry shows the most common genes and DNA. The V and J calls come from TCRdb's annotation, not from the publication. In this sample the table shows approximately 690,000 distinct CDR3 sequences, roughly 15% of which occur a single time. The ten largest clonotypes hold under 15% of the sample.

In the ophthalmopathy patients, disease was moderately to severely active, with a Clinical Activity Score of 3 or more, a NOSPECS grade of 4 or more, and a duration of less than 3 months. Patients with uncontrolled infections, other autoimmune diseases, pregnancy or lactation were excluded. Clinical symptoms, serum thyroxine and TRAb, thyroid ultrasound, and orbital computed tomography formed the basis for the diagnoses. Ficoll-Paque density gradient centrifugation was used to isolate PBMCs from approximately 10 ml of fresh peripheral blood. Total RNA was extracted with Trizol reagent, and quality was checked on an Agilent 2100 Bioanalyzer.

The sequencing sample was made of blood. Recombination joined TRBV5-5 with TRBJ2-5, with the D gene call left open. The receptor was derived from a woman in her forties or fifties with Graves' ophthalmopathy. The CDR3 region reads CASSLVPQSETQYF. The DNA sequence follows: TGTGCCAGCAGCTTGGTTCCCCAGTCGGAGACCCAGTACTTC.